This TCR beta chain derives from a study of CD8+CD57+ T cells in acquired aplastic anemia. Overall study: Sorted CD4+ and CD8+ cells gave an average of around 3.3 ug of DNA. Study-level results: A set of 25 to 35 CD8+ CDR3 sequences was shared between patients and controls, and these sequences appeared highly expressed in patients.

Selection for sequencing was limited to patients who had shown CD8+CD57+ cell expansion by flow cytometry. The TCR beta profiling, which covered VDJ combination and CDR3 sequence, was carried out using genomic DNA as the template. TCRdb recomputed calls from the reads with MiXCR, one row per CDR3 protein. Among approximately 150,000 distinct CDR3 sequences listed, around half were seen once. The V and J ends lost 3 bases and 7 bases, in that order; junction bases with no gene match: 4. The CDR3 covers 14 residues. The germline V gene has CDR1 SGDLS and CDR2 YYNGEE. Comments on this clonotype: The antigen is not known.

This chain links TRBV9 with TRBJ1-6; 7 nucleotides line up with TRBD1. The sample comprised sorted CD4+, CD8+, or CD8+CD57+ T cells (not recorded which) from PBMCs. The source is a human donor with aplastic anemia. This CDR3 reads CASSGTGQNSPLHF. CDR3 bases: TGTGCCAGCAGCGGGACAGGCCAGAATTCACCCCTCCACTTT.